The TCR beta chain described here comes from a study of blood T cells in healthy people across ages. The J segment lost 2 bases and the V segment lost 3 bases, leaving 4 bases of the junction unmatched. Germline-derived CDR1 and CDR2 are SGHRS and YFSETQ. The CDR3 extends over 14 amino acids. A sample-barcoded 5' primer and a J-beta primer mix were used in a second PCR of roughly 7 to 11 cycles. TCRdb fed the 5' RACE reads into MiXCR, producing one record per CDR3 protein. The table has hundreds of thousands of distinct CDR3 sequences, approximately 25% seen once. This same sample was also taken into another study, of T cells of mothers and their children. From that paper: An overlap that was slightly higher, though non-significant, was seen in related mother-child pairs versus unrelated pairs.

The sample comprised blood. The chain couples TRBV5-1 to TRBJ2-7; 8 bases match TRBD2. The clonotype comes from a boy younger than 18 in good health. CDR3 in amino acids: CASSSTSGPYEQYF. As DNA, the CDR3 is TGCGCCAGCAGCTCCACTAGCGGTCCCTACGAGCAGTACTTC.